The clone carrying this T cell receptor (beta chain) was seen once. The data were taken from a study of blood T cell repertoires in COVID-19. In the study overall: Acute and convalescent COVID-19 specimens originated in the United States, Italy and Spain.

Generated by immunoSEQ multiplex PCR, the TCRdb table keeps only in-frame clones and is missing some. Among almost 55,000 clones listed, around 84% were seen once. The V and J ends lost 3 bases and 1 base respectively, with 18 bases between them. Per germline, CDR1 SQVTM and CDR2 ANQGSEA. The CDR3 covers 16 residues. This TCR was sampled from a man between 45 and 60 years old with acute or convalescent COVID-19. The sequenced material came from peripheral blood. The chain joins TRBV29-1 to TRBJ1-2, with D perhaps TRBD1 (6 bases). CDR3 amino acids: CSVDAQGQDINYGYTF. CDR3 nucleotide sequence: TGCAGCGTTGATGCCCAGGGGCAGGACATTAACTATGGCTACACCTTC. The variable domain in full, with the rest retrieved from reference TRBV29-1 and TRBJ1-2, is SAVISQKPSRDICQRGTSLTIQCQVDSQVTMMFWYRQQPGQSLTLIATANQGSEATYESGFVIDKFPISRPNLTFSTLTVSNMSPEDSSIYLCSVDAQGQDINYGYTFGSGTRLTVV.